This TCR beta chain is from a study of blood T cell repertoires in COVID-19. Study-level information: Samples taken during acute and convalescent COVID-19 were collected in the United States, Italy and Spain. PBMCs, B-cell-depleted T cells, or T cells provided the cDNA or gDNA that made up the material.

This clone was counted only a few times. Two negative PCRs, clearance, or symptom resolution characterized the recovered Cohort 3 donors. V gave up 6 bases and J gave up 4 bases, with 15 bases separating them. The germline V gene has CDR1 MDHEN and CDR2 SYDVKM. The CDR3 covers 14 residues. The repertoire was sequenced with immunoSEQ multiplex PCR; TCRdb's copy has only in-frame clones and lacks some. The sample lists 310,000 or so clones, roughly 87% seen once, with about 5.7% in the top ten. The receptor was derived from a middle-aged woman who had recovered from COVID-19. The specimen sequenced was PBMCs or T cells enriched from blood (not recorded which). The V gene is TRBV28, the J gene TRBJ1-2, with D possibly TRBD1 on 5 matching bases. Here the CDR3 DNA reads TGTGCCAGCAGCATTTTACCAGGGATCTATGGCTACACCTTC. Translation gives CASSILPGIYGYTF.